The rows below give T cell receptor beta chains drawn from one sample of a study of T-cell reconstitution after alpha-beta-depleted transplantation in children. From the PCR reads, TCRdb called clonotypes with MiXCR, one entry per CDR3 protein. The table shows some 350,000 distinct CDR3 sequences, with 10% occurring only once. The material was PBMCs from the stem cell graft donor, obtained from the stem cell graft. The receptors were sampled from a human donor who donated a stem cell graft to a child with acute lymphoblastic leukemia. CDR3s include the opening cysteine and the closing phenylalanine or tryptophan. A D gene is named only where the DNA matches it firmly. Clone size appears in some rows only: once, few, many, or a class for an expanded clone.

>NA|TRBV9|few|TRBJ2-7
CASSVGVDSEQYF
TGTGCCAGCAGCGTAGGGGTGGATTCCGAGCAGTACTTC
>NA|TRBV29-1|NA|TRBJ2-5
CSVEWGSGETQYF
TGCAGCGTTGAATGGGGATCGGGAGAGACCCAGTACTTC
>TRBD1|TRBV12-3/TRBV12-4|few|TRBJ2-5
CASSSTGGARETQYF
TGTGCCAGCAGTTCGACAGGGGGCGCGAGGGAGACCCAGTACTTC
>NA|TRBV7-9|few|TRBJ1-3
CAILDRTSGNTIYF
TGTGCCATATTAGACAGGACCTCTGGAAACACCATATATTTT
>NA|TRBV5-1|NA|TRBJ2-7
CASSFRAGMSYEQYF
TGCGCCAGCAGCTTCCGGGCAGGGATGTCCTACGAGCAGTACTTC
>TRBD1|TRBV9|NA|TRBJ2-2
CASSLWRQGAANTGELFF
TGTGCCAGCAGTCTCTGGAGACAGGGGGCTGCGAACACCGGGGAGCTGTTTTTT
>NA|TRBV29-1|NA|TRBJ2-5
CSVDGQHHRETQYF
TGCAGCGTTGATGGACAGCACCACCGGGAGACCCAGTACTTC
>NA|TRBV5-1|many|TRBJ2-2
CASRGTNTGELFF
TGCGCCAGCAGAGGGACGAACACCGGGGAGCTGTTTTTT
>TRBD2|TRBV6-2/TRBV6-3|NA|TRBJ2-1
CASRLLASPTYNEQFF
TGTGCCAGCAGGCTACTAGCGAGCCCTACCTACAATGAGCAGTTCTTC
>NA|TRBV20-1|few|TRBJ2-1
CSARPNNEQFF
TGCAGTGCTAGACCTAACAATGAGCAGTTCTTC
>TRBD1|TRBV5-1|NA|TRBJ2-1
CASSFRGQVVSYNEQFF
TGCGCCAGCAGTTTCCGGGGACAGGTGGTTTCCTACAATGAGCAGTTCTTC
>TRBD1|TRBV20-1|few|TRBJ2-2
CSARPSSDRGVTGELFF
TGCAGTGCCAGACCCTCTTCCGACAGGGGCGTCACCGGGGAGCTGTTTTTT
>TRBD2|TRBV4-2|NA|TRBJ2-5
CASSPRGSGSETQYF
TGTGCCAGCAGCCCCCGCGGTAGCGGGAGCGAGACCCAGTACTTC
>NA|TRBV29-1|NA|TRBJ2-1
CSVQGGSHHEQFF
TGCAGCGTCCAAGGGGGGAGTCACCATGAGCAGTTCTTC
>NA|TRBV27|many|TRBJ1-1
CASSLSQGRTEAFF
TGTGCCAGCAGTTTATCTCAGGGGCGCACTGAAGCTTTCTTT
>TRBD2|TRBV10-3|many|TRBJ2-1
CAISGGTSGSSYNEQFF
TGTGCCATCAGTGGGGGGACTAGCGGGAGCTCCTACAATGAGCAGTTCTTC
>TRBD1|TRBV5-1|NA|TRBJ2-6
CASSSGQGAWVANGLTF
TGCGCCAGCAGCTCGGGACAGGGGGCCTGGGTGGCCAACGGCCTGACTTTC
>TRBD2|TRBV6-1|NA|TRBJ2-7
CASKLAGDYEQYF
TGTGCCAGCAAGCTAGCGGGAGACTACGAGCAGTACTTC
>TRBD1|TRBV5-1|few|TRBJ2-2
CASSSNRGPGELFF
TGCGCCAGCAGCTCCAACAGGGGCCCCGGGGAGCTGTTTTTT
>NA|TRBV4-2|few|TRBJ1-2
CASSQGGINYGYTF
TGTGCCAGCAGCCAAGGAGGAATTAACTATGGCTACACCTTC
>NA|TRBV20-1|once|TRBJ2-7
CSAREGWDSPYEQYF
TGCAGTGCTAGAGAAGGCTGGGACTCGCCCTACGAGCAGTACTTC
>TRBD1|TRBV6-1|few|TRBJ2-5
CASSETTGTGGSQETQYF
TGTGCCAGCAGCGAAACCACCGGGACAGGGGGCTCCCAAGAGACCCAGTACTTC
>NA|TRBV30|NA|TRBJ2-5
CAWSDLGETQYF
TGTGCCTGGAGTGATTTAGGAGAGACCCAGTACTTC
>NA|TRBV4-2|many|TRBJ2-7
CASSQGGVYYEQYF
TGTGCCAGCAGCCAAGGAGGGGTCTACTACGAGCAGTACTTC
>TRBD1|TRBV7-2|few|TRBJ1-1
CASSLEGQGTEAFF
TGTGCCAGCAGCTTAGAAGGACAGGGCACTGAAGCTTTCTTT
>NA|TRBV12-3/TRBV12-4|few|TRBJ1-4
CASSLGRHEKLFF
TGTGCCAGCAGTTTAGGCAGGCATGAAAAACTGTTTTTT
>NA|TRBV21-1|NA|TRBJ2-7
CASNLSGIQSPSYEQYF
TGTGCCAGCAACCTTAGCGGGATCCAATCTCCATCTTACGAGCAGTACTTC
>NA|TRBV20-1|few|TRBJ2-3
CSATRGRLDTQYF
TGCAGTGCTACCCGGGGTCGGTTAGATACGCAGTATTTT
>NA|TRBV7-9|few|TRBJ2-1
CASSPGTSEQFF
TGTGCCAGCAGCCCGGGTACCTCTGAGCAGTTCTTC
>TRBD2|TRBV7-9|many|TRBJ2-1
CASSRTSGRYNEQFF
TGTGCCAGCAGCCGCACTAGCGGACGGTACAATGAGCAGTTCTTC
>NA|TRBV12-3/TRBV12-4|many|TRBJ2-7
CASSLTYEQYF
TGTGCCAGCAGTCTAACCTACGAGCAGTACTTC
>TRBD1|TRBV12-3/TRBV12-4|NA|TRBJ2-7
CASSYSNRGLEQYF
TGTGCCAGCAGTTACTCAAACAGGGGGCTCGAGCAGTACTTC
>NA|TRBV11-1|NA|TRBJ2-5
CASSLLGTEETQYF
TGTGCCAGCAGCTTGTTGGGGACCGAAGAGACCCAGTACTTC
>NA|TRBV10-3|NA|TRBJ2-7
CAISGSESSYEQYF
TGTGCCATCAGTGGCTCGGAAAGCTCCTACGAGCAGTACTTC
>TRBD1|TRBV27|few|TRBJ2-7
CASSHGDPGQTYEQYF
TGTGCCAGCAGTCACGGGGACCCGGGACAGACCTACGAGCAGTACTTC